The present T cell receptor beta chain was sequenced within a study of T cell responses to AZD1222 COVID-19 vaccine. Study outcomes and limitations: A reported finding is that nearly half of spike-specific TCRs target unmutated variant regions. The number of AZD1222 recipients seropositive at baseline was only five to seven.

With 5 bases clipped from V and 6 bases from J, the junction kept 9 bases outside the gene matches. The CDR3 length is 15 residues. The V gene's germline CDR1 is SGHTA and CDR2 FQGNSA. To note about this clone: The target antigen is unknown.

Assay: immunoSEQ multiplex PCR; the TCRdb copy retains only in-frame clones and omits some. The sample yields roughly 150,000 clones, approximately 90% seen once. V usage is TRBV7-2 and J usage is TRBJ2-7; 11 bases are a match to TRBD2. The specimen comprised peripheral blood, sampled 28 days after the second AZD1222 dose. The receptor was isolated from an adult who received the AZD1222 COVID-19 vaccine. The CDR3, as DNA: TGTGCCAGCAGCATGACTAGCGGGGTCTCTGCCGAGCAGTACTTC. Translating it yields CASSMTSGVSAEQYF. The full variable domain, with the rest looked up from reference TRBV7-2 and TRBJ2-7, is GAGVSQSPSNKVTEKGKDVELRCDPISGHTALYWYRQSLGQGLEFLIYFQGNSAPDKSGLPSDRFSAERTGGSVSTLTIQRTQQEDSAVYLCASSMTSGVSAEQYFGPGTRLTVT.